These T cell receptor beta chains were read from a single sample in a study of T cell repertoires in cytomegalovirus infection. Their target antigens are unknown. TCRdb analysed the reads with MiXCR anew, one entry per CDR3 protein. The sample carries some 350,000 distinct CDR3 sequences, around 29% recorded once. The specimen comprised cultured PBMCs, sampled from culture after CMV antigen stimulation. These TCRs come from a human donor in good health (CMV status not recorded). Some clones in this sample may be carry-over from other donors' samples. CDR3s include the opening cysteine and the closing phenylalanine or tryptophan. A D gene is named only where the DNA matches it firmly. Clone size, where shown, is once, few, many, or a class for clones that have expanded.

J gene: TRBJ1-4; clone size: few; V gene: TRBV28; D gene: TRBD1; CDR3 DNA: TGTGCCAGCAGTTTTCCGGCAGGGGGCTATGAAAAACTGTTTTTT; CDR3 protein: CASSFPAGGYEKLFF
J gene: TRBJ2-5; clone size: once; V gene: TRBV18; D gene: -; CDR3 DNA: TGTGCCAGCTCCCGGCAGGGTCCTTTAAAAGAGACCCAGTACTTC; CDR3 protein: CASSRQGPLKETQYF
J gene: TRBJ2-7; clone size: -; V gene: TRBV30; D gene: -; CDR3 DNA: TGTGCCTGGAGTGGACTAGCCTACGAGCAGTACTTC; CDR3 protein: CAWSGLAYEQYF
J gene: TRBJ1-6; clone size: few; V gene: TRBV19; D gene: TRBD1; CDR3 DNA: TGTGCCAGTAGTGCCCAGGGGGCTTCACCCCTCCACTTT; CDR3 protein: CASSAQGASPLHF
J gene: TRBJ2-7; clone size: -; V gene: TRBV12-3/TRBV12-4; D gene: TRBD1; CDR3 DNA: TGTGCCAGCAGTTCCTGGACAGGGCCTTTCGAGCAGTACTTC; CDR3 protein: CASSSWTGPFEQYF
J gene: TRBJ1-5; clone size: -; V gene: TRBV19; D gene: -; CDR3 DNA: TGTGCCAGTAGTCCGATCCCCCCCCGGGCCAGCAATCAGCCCCAGCATTTT; CDR3 protein: CASSPIPPRASNQPQHF
J gene: TRBJ2-1; clone size: few; V gene: TRBV12-3/TRBV12-4; D gene: TRBD2; CDR3 DNA: TGTGCCAGCAGTTTCGGGACTAGCGGGAGTGATGAGCAGTTCTTC; CDR3 protein: CASSFGTSGSDEQFF
J gene: TRBJ1-1; clone size: -; V gene: TRBV19; D gene: -; CDR3 DNA: TGTGCCAGTAGTATGAGTCACAGATCCGCGGTCACTGAAGCTTTCTTT; CDR3 protein: CASSMSHRSAVTEAFF
J gene: TRBJ2-7; clone size: few; V gene: TRBV20-1; D gene: TRBD2; CDR3 DNA: TGCAGTGCTAGAGAGCCGGGACTAGCGGCCTCCTACGAGCAGTACTTC; CDR3 protein: CSAREPGLAASYEQYF
J gene: TRBJ1-2; clone size: few; V gene: TRBV7-9; D gene: TRBD1; CDR3 DNA: TGTGCCAGCAGTGAGGGACAGGGCGACGGCTACACCTTC; CDR3 protein: CASSEGQGDGYTF
J gene: TRBJ2-3; clone size: few; V gene: TRBV5-4; D gene: TRBD2; CDR3 DNA: TGTGCCAGCAGTTCCCGCCGGACTAGCGGGGTGCTTTATAACACAGATACGCAGTATTTT; CDR3 protein: CASSSRRTSGVLYNTDTQYF
J gene: TRBJ2-7; clone size: -; V gene: TRBV11-3; D gene: -; CDR3 DNA: TGTGCCAGCAGCTTAAAGGGGTTTCACGAGCAGTACTTC; CDR3 protein: CASSLKGFHEQYF
J gene: TRBJ2-1; clone size: many; V gene: TRBV7-8; D gene: -; CDR3 DNA: TGTGCCAGCAGCTTAGACCGATTTGACAATGAGCAGTTCTTC; CDR3 protein: CASSLDRFDNEQFF
J gene: TRBJ1-2; clone size: many; V gene: TRBV7-2; D gene: TRBD1; CDR3 DNA: TGTGCCAGCAGCTTAGCGTCGGCAAGGGGGCAACAAAGTGGCTACACCTTC; CDR3 protein: CASSLASARGQQSGYTF
J gene: TRBJ2-1; clone size: few; V gene: TRBV10-3; D gene: TRBD1; CDR3 DNA: TGTGCCATCAGTGACGCAGGGGGAATTAGAGATGAGCAGTTCTTC; CDR3 protein: CAISDAGGIRDEQFF
J gene: TRBJ2-7; clone size: few; V gene: TRBV20-1; D gene: -; CDR3 DNA: TGCAGTGCTAGGCTAGACCAGTACGAGCAGTACTTC; CDR3 protein: CSARLDQYEQYF
J gene: TRBJ1-5; clone size: -; V gene: TRBV12-3/TRBV12-4; D gene: TRBD1; CDR3 DNA: TGTGCCAGCAGTTTAAGGGAGGGGGCCCAGCCCCAGCATTTT; CDR3 protein: CASSLREGAQPQHF
J gene: TRBJ2-7; clone size: -; V gene: TRBV6-9; D gene: -; CDR3 DNA: TGTGCCAGCAGTTACGGAGCGGGGCAGTACTTC; CDR3 protein: CASSYGAGQYF
J gene: TRBJ1-5; clone size: few; V gene: TRBV20-1; D gene: -; CDR3 DNA: TGCAGTGCTAGAGATAATAAGGGGAGGGGACAGCCCCAGCATTTT; CDR3 protein: CSARDNKGRGQPQHF
J gene: TRBJ2-7; clone size: few; V gene: TRBV12-3/TRBV12-4; D gene: TRBD2; CDR3 DNA: TGTGCCAGCAGGGCTACTAGCGGACCCTACGAGCAGTACTTC; CDR3 protein: CASRATSGPYEQYF
J gene: TRBJ2-6; clone size: few; V gene: TRBV6-5; D gene: -; CDR3 DNA: TGTGCCAGCAGTTACCCAACAGGCAAAGGGCCATCTGGGGCCAACGTCCTGACTTTC; CDR3 protein: CASSYPTGKGPSGANVLTF
J gene: TRBJ1-1; clone size: -; V gene: TRBV6-5; D gene: -; CDR3 DNA: TGTGCCAGCAGTCGCGGGGCTAGGGGCGGGACTGAAGCTTTCTTT; CDR3 protein: CASSRGARGGTEAFF
J gene: TRBJ1-2; clone size: -; V gene: TRBV6-6; D gene: TRBD1; CDR3 DNA: TGTGCCAGCAGTCGACAGGGGAAGAAGAACTATGGCTACACCTTC; CDR3 protein: CASSRQGKKNYGYTF
J gene: TRBJ1-1; clone size: -; V gene: TRBV6-2/TRBV6-3; D gene: -; CDR3 DNA: TGTGCCAGCAGCGATCGGCGGAACACTGAAGCTTTCTTT; CDR3 protein: CASSDRRNTEAFF
J gene: TRBJ2-7; clone size: -; V gene: TRBV20-1; D gene: TRBD2; CDR3 DNA: TGCAGTGCTAGAGGTCGACTAGCCCACTACGAGCAGTACTTC; CDR3 protein: CSARGRLAHYEQYF
J gene: TRBJ2-1; clone size: once; V gene: TRBV20-1; D gene: TRBD2; CDR3 DNA: TGCAGTGCTAGAGATGGGACTACCTCTAATGAGCAGTTCTTC; CDR3 protein: CSARDGTTSNEQFF
J gene: TRBJ1-1; clone size: -; V gene: TRBV12-3/TRBV12-4; D gene: -; CDR3 DNA: TGTGCCAGCAGTTTACAGGGGATCGAAGCTTTCTTT; CDR3 protein: CASSLQGIEAFF
J gene: TRBJ1-2; clone size: few; V gene: TRBV6-1; D gene: TRBD1; CDR3 DNA: TGTGCCAGCAGTGTTAGTACAGGGGAGTGGAATGGCTACACCTTC; CDR3 protein: CASSVSTGEWNGYTF
J gene: TRBJ2-1; clone size: -; V gene: TRBV4-2; D gene: -; CDR3 DNA: TGTGCCAGCAGCCAAGAACTGCGGCCCCTCGATGGGCACAATGAGCAGTTCTTC; CDR3 protein: CASSQELRPLDGHNEQFF
J gene: TRBJ2-5; clone size: many; V gene: TRBV7-6; D gene: -; CDR3 DNA: TGTGCCAGCAGCTTGGGATCCTGGGGAGAGACCCAGTACTTC; CDR3 protein: CASSLGSWGETQYF
J gene: TRBJ2-1; clone size: few; V gene: TRBV11-3; D gene: -; CDR3 DNA: TGTGCCAGCAGCCTCCGACTAGTGCGAGCATACAATGAGCAGTCCTTC; CDR3 protein: CASSLRLVRAYNEQSF
J gene: TRBJ2-1; clone size: few; V gene: TRBV20-1; D gene: TRBD2; CDR3 DNA: TGCAGTGCTCGACTAGCGAAGAATTATGAGCAGTTCTTC; CDR3 protein: CSARLAKNYEQFF
J gene: TRBJ2-5; clone size: -; V gene: TRBV7-9; D gene: TRBD1; CDR3 DNA: TGTGCCAGCAGGACCGGGACAGGGGGCCGGCAAGAGACCCAGTACTTC; CDR3 protein: CASRTGTGGRQETQYF
J gene: TRBJ1-5; clone size: few; V gene: TRBV2; D gene: -; CDR3 DNA: TGTGCCAGCAGCCCCAGGACGGCGAGGGAGCCCCAGCATTTT; CDR3 protein: CASSPRTAREPQHF
J gene: TRBJ1-1; clone size: -; V gene: TRBV6-2/TRBV6-3; D gene: -; CDR3 DNA: TGTGCCAGCAGTTCTGGGGAAGGACAGAGGGCTTTCTTT; CDR3 protein: CASSSGEGQRAFF
J gene: TRBJ2-7; clone size: -; V gene: TRBV6-5; D gene: TRBD1; CDR3 DNA: TGTGCCAGCAGTTACCCAGGGGGCGAGCAGTACTTC; CDR3 protein: CASSYPGGEQYF
J gene: TRBJ2-2; clone size: few; V gene: TRBV7-3; D gene: -; CDR3 DNA: TGTGCCAGCAGTTTCGCTCCGAACACCGGGGAGCTGTTTTTT; CDR3 protein: CASSFAPNTGELFF
J gene: TRBJ2-3; clone size: few; V gene: TRBV27; D gene: -; CDR3 DNA: TGTGCCAGCAGGGGGATTAGACGCACAGATACGCAGTATTTT; CDR3 protein: CASRGIRRTDTQYF
J gene: TRBJ1-5; clone size: few; V gene: TRBV6-6; D gene: -; CDR3 DNA: TGTGCCAGCAGCCACGGGGGGACGAGGAGCAATCAGCCCCAGCATTTT; CDR3 protein: CASSHGGTRSNQPQHF
J gene: TRBJ2-3; clone size: many; V gene: TRBV11-2; D gene: -; CDR3 DNA: TGTGCCAGCAGCTTACTATATAGCGGCTACACAGATACGCAGTATTTT; CDR3 protein: CASSLLYSGYTDTQYF
J gene: TRBJ2-4; clone size: -; V gene: TRBV14; D gene: TRBD2; CDR3 DNA: TGTGCCAGCAGCCAAGGGGGACTAGCGGGGGTTGGAAACATTCAGTACTTC; CDR3 protein: CASSQGGLAGVGNIQYF
J gene: TRBJ1-6; clone size: few; V gene: TRBV20-1; D gene: -; CDR3 DNA: TGCAGTGCTAGAGAAAGGGACTCTTCACCCCTCCACTTT; CDR3 protein: CSARERDSSPLHF
J gene: TRBJ2-7; clone size: few; V gene: TRBV10-2; D gene: -; CDR3 DNA: TGCGCCAGCAGTGAGCCAGGGCCGTACGAGCAGTACTTC; CDR3 protein: CASSEPGPYEQYF
J gene: TRBJ1-2; clone size: -; V gene: TRBV5-1; D gene: -; CDR3 DNA: TGCGCCAGCAGCTTGGAGAGGGCTGGCTACACCTTC; CDR3 protein: CASSLERAGYTF
J gene: TRBJ1-4; clone size: -; V gene: TRBV7-4; D gene: -; CDR3 DNA: TGTGCCAGCAGCTTAGGAGTGGAGGAAAAACTGTTTTTT; CDR3 protein: CASSLGVEEKLFF
J gene: TRBJ2-2; clone size: -; V gene: TRBV12-3/TRBV12-4; D gene: -; CDR3 DNA: TGTGCCAGCAGTCCTCCGTCGGGGGCGAACACCGGGGAGCTGTTTTTT; CDR3 protein: CASSPPSGANTGELFF
J gene: TRBJ2-1; clone size: -; V gene: TRBV24-1; D gene: -; CDR3 DNA: TGTGCCACCAGTGACCTACGTCAGGGTGTTGAGCAGTTCTTC; CDR3 protein: CATSDLRQGVEQFF
J gene: TRBJ1-2; clone size: -; V gene: TRBV7-2; D gene: TRBD1; CDR3 DNA: TGTGCCAGCAGCCCGGAACGGACAGGACTACGAGCTAACTATGGCTACACCTTC; CDR3 protein: CASSPERTGLRANYGYTF
J gene: TRBJ2-6; clone size: few; V gene: TRBV4-1; D gene: -; CDR3 DNA: TGTGCCAGCAGCCAAGTGGAGGGGCGTCAAATAGGGGCCAACGTCCTGACTTTC; CDR3 protein: CASSQVEGRQIGANVLTF
J gene: TRBJ1-1; clone size: -; V gene: TRBV5-1; D gene: TRBD1; CDR3 DNA: TGCGCCAGCAGCACCGGACAGGGGAACACTGAAGCTTTCTTT; CDR3 protein: CASSTGQGNTEAFF
J gene: TRBJ2-5; clone size: -; V gene: TRBV7-2; D gene: -; CDR3 DNA: TGTGCCAGCAGCTTAGCGTTTCGAGAGACCCAGTACTTC; CDR3 protein: CASSLAFRETQYF
J gene: TRBJ2-7; clone size: -; V gene: TRBV28; D gene: TRBD2; CDR3 DNA: TGTGCCAGCAGGGGGCCCGGGAGGGATCCTGACCCTTACGAGCAGTACTTC; CDR3 protein: CASRGPGRDPDPYEQYF
J gene: TRBJ1-1; clone size: -; V gene: TRBV10-3; D gene: TRBD1; CDR3 DNA: TGTGCCATCAGTGGTGACAGGGGGCAGGCTGAAGCTTTCTTT; CDR3 protein: CAISGDRGQAEAFF
J gene: TRBJ2-2; clone size: -; V gene: TRBV7-9; D gene: TRBD2; CDR3 DNA: TGTGCCAGCAGCTTATCTTCCCTCAAACTAGCGCCGAACACCGGGGAGCTGTTTTTT; CDR3 protein: CASSLSSLKLAPNTGELFF
J gene: TRBJ1-2; clone size: -; V gene: TRBV11-2; D gene: -; CDR3 DNA: TGTGCCAGCAGCTTAGATCTGTGGTATGGCTACACCTTC; CDR3 protein: CASSLDLWYGYTF
J gene: TRBJ2-7; clone size: few; V gene: TRBV4-1; D gene: TRBD1; CDR3 DNA: TGCGCCAGCAGCCAAGGGGGACAGGGCACTCCGGGCTACGAGCAGTACTTC; CDR3 protein: CASSQGGQGTPGYEQYF
J gene: TRBJ2-3; clone size: -; V gene: TRBV4-2; D gene: -; CDR3 DNA: TGTGCCAGCAGCCCGGATGGCTGGGGCCGGGGAGATACGCAGTATTTT; CDR3 protein: CASSPDGWGRGDTQYF
J gene: TRBJ1-2; clone size: -; V gene: TRBV19; D gene: TRBD1; CDR3 DNA: TGTGCCAGTAGGAGCGACAGGGCCCCCTATGGCTACACCTTC; CDR3 protein: CASRSDRAPYGYTF